The rows below give T cell receptor beta chains drawn from one sample of a study of identical twins. TCRdb recomputed calls from the 5' RACE reads with MiXCR, one row per CDR3 protein. The sample lists approximately 94,000 distinct CDR3 sequences; 5.9% were seen once. What was sequenced was memory T cells sorted from blood. The receptors were gathered from a woman in her fifties or sixties in good health. The CDR3 runs from the conserved cysteine through the conserved F or W. Fields, in order: D gene, V gene, clone size, J gene, CDR3 protein, CDR3 DNA. The D gene is left open where the match is weak. Clone size is not always given. Where it is, it says once, few, many or a class for expanded clones.

D: -
V: TRBV12-3/TRBV12-4
size: many
J: TRBJ1-1
CDR3: CASSISWGAFF
DNA: TGTGCCAGCAGCATTTCGTGGGGGGCTTTCTTT

D: TRBD1
V: TRBV5-1
size: many
J: TRBJ2-1
CDR3: CATSTGQSYNEQFF
DNA: TGCGCCACCTCAACGGGACAGAGCTACAATGAGCAGTTCTTC

D: -
V: TRBV24-1
size: many
J: TRBJ2-1
CDR3: CATSDWGRGANEQFF
DNA: TGTGCCACCAGTGATTGGGGGAGAGGGGCTAATGAGCAGTTCTTC

D: TRBD2
V: TRBV20-1
size: few
J: TRBJ2-1
CDR3: CSGLRVAGVGGNEQFF
DNA: TGCAGTGGGTTAAGGGTAGCGGGAGTCGGCGGCAATGAGCAGTTCTTC

D: -
V: TRBV12-3/TRBV12-4
size: many
J: TRBJ2-1
CDR3: CASSFLGSGSYNEQFF
DNA: TGTGCCAGCAGTTTTCTCGGGAGTGGGTCCTACAATGAGCAGTTCTTC

D: -
V: TRBV12-3/TRBV12-4
size: many
J: TRBJ1-1
CDR3: CASSSRDLGGTEAFF
DNA: TGTGCCAGCAGTTCCCGAGACTTGGGGGGCACTGAAGCTTTCTTT

D: TRBD1
V: TRBV24-1
size: many
J: TRBJ1-2
CDR3: CATSDSRNTGENYGYTF
DNA: TGTGCCACCAGTGATTCCAGAAATACAGGGGAGAACTATGGCTACACCTTC

D: -
V: TRBV6-1
size: few
J: TRBJ1-2
CDR3: CASRLLGQGRLANYGYTF
DNA: TGTGCCAGCCGATTATTGGGGCAGGGAAGGTTAGCTAACTATGGCTACACCTTC

D: -
V: TRBV6-1
size: many
J: TRBJ2-1
CDR3: CASSDLPTTTTSPNEQFF
DNA: TGTGCCAGCAGTGACCTTCCTACTACGACAACCTCACCCAATGAGCAGTTCTTC

D: -
V: TRBV5-1
size: many
J: TRBJ2-1
CDR3: CASSFERNEQFF
DNA: TGCGCCAGCAGCTTCGAACGAAATGAGCAGTTCTTC

D: -
V: TRBV19
size: -
J: TRBJ2-2
CDR3: CASTLGSLAGELFF
DNA: TGTGCCAGTACCCTCGGGTCCTTAGCCGGGGAGCTGTTTTTT

D: -
V: TRBV7-8
size: many
J: TRBJ2-1
CDR3: CASSLGLGYDEQFF
DNA: TGTGCCAGCAGCCTGGGACTCGGTTACGATGAGCAGTTCTTC

D: TRBD2
V: TRBV27
size: many
J: TRBJ2-5
CDR3: CASSFGLAGETQYF
DNA: TGTGCCAGCAGTTTCGGACTAGCGGGAGAGACCCAGTACTTC

D: TRBD2
V: TRBV11-2
size: many
J: TRBJ2-1
CDR3: CASSSQLAGGHEQFF
DNA: TGTGCCAGCAGCTCCCAACTAGCGGGAGGACATGAGCAGTTCTTC

D: -
V: TRBV12-3/TRBV12-4
size: many
J: TRBJ2-3
CDR3: CASSGTGYGTDTQYF
DNA: TGTGCCAGCAGTGGAACAGGGTATGGGACAGATACGCAGTATTTT

D: -
V: TRBV6-1
size: -
J: TRBJ1-1
CDR3: CASSEARAFF
DNA: TGTGCCAGCAGTGAAGCGCGGGCTTTCTTT

D: TRBD1
V: TRBV6-1
size: -
J: TRBJ1-2
CDR3: CASSDRDRKTHYGYTF
DNA: TGTGCCAGCAGTGATCGGGACAGAAAAACCCACTATGGCTACACCTTC

D: TRBD1
V: TRBV5-1
size: many
J: TRBJ2-6
CDR3: CASRFSGTGISGANVLTF
DNA: TGCGCCAGCAGATTTTCCGGGACAGGGATATCTGGGGCCAACGTCCTGACTTTC

D: TRBD2
V: TRBV7-8
size: many
J: TRBJ2-5
CDR3: CASSPRLAGGPGETQYF
DNA: TGTGCCAGCAGCCCCAGACTAGCGGGAGGGCCTGGGGAGACCCAGTACTTC

D: -
V: TRBV5-6
size: few
J: TRBJ1-1
CDR3: CASGGHRSYAFF
DNA: TGTGCCAGCGGGGGACACCGAAGTTATGCTTTCTTT

D: -
V: TRBV6-5
size: many
J: TRBJ2-3
CDR3: CASSYGAGWDTQYF
DNA: TGTGCCAGCAGTTACGGGGCGGGATGGGATACGCAGTATTTT

D: -
V: TRBV3-1
size: many
J: TRBJ1-2
CDR3: CASSRQEKGGYTF
DNA: TGTGCCAGCAGCCGACAGGAAAAAGGTGGCTACACCTTC

D: -
V: TRBV6-6
size: -
J: TRBJ2-6
CDR3: CASTWGAGANVLTF
DNA: TGTGCCAGCACTTGGGGCGCTGGGGCCAACGTCCTGACTTTC

D: TRBD2
V: TRBV20-1
size: many
J: TRBJ2-7
CDR3: CSARDGGGVSYEQYF
DNA: TGCAGTGCTAGAGATGGCGGGGGAGTTTCCTACGAGCAGTACTTC

D: -
V: TRBV28
size: -
J: TRBJ1-2
CDR3: CASSQSTGQSYGYTF
DNA: TGTGCCAGCAGCCAATCCACTGGACAGAGCTATGGCTACACCTTC

D: -
V: TRBV11-2
size: many
J: TRBJ1-4
CDR3: CASSPEAGLGEKLFF
DNA: TGTGCCAGCAGCCCCGAGGCCGGGTTGGGAGAAAAACTGTTTTTT

D: TRBD2
V: TRBV2
size: many
J: TRBJ2-1
CDR3: CASKGLAEFF
DNA: TGTGCCAGCAAGGGACTAGCGGAGTTCTTC

D: -
V: TRBV11-1
size: many
J: TRBJ1-1
CDR3: CASSFLGAEAFF
DNA: TGTGCCAGCAGCTTCCTCGGGGCTGAAGCTTTCTTT

D: -
V: TRBV7-2
size: -
J: TRBJ1-2
CDR3: CASSPGNRVPYGYTF
DNA: TGTGCCAGCAGCCCGGGGAATAGGGTTCCCTATGGCTACACCTTC

D: -
V: TRBV3-1
size: -
J: TRBJ2-1
CDR3: CASSQDVGNEQFF
DNA: TGTGCCAGCAGCCAGGATGTCGGCAATGAGCAGTTCTTC

D: TRBD1
V: TRBV12-3/TRBV12-4
size: -
J: TRBJ1-1
CDR3: CASNRGATYTEAFF
DNA: TGTGCCAGCAACAGGGGGGCTACTTATACTGAAGCTTTCTTT

D: TRBD1
V: TRBV6-6
size: -
J: TRBJ1-5
CDR3: CASSWGQGSSNQPQHF
DNA: TGTGCCAGCAGTTGGGGACAGGGAAGTAGCAATCAGCCCCAGCATTTT

D: -
V: TRBV4-2
size: few
J: TRBJ2-6
CDR3: CASSPKPGELSSGANVLTF
DNA: TGTGCCAGCAGCCCCAAGCCCGGGGAACTGAGCTCTGGGGCCAACGTCCTGACTTTC